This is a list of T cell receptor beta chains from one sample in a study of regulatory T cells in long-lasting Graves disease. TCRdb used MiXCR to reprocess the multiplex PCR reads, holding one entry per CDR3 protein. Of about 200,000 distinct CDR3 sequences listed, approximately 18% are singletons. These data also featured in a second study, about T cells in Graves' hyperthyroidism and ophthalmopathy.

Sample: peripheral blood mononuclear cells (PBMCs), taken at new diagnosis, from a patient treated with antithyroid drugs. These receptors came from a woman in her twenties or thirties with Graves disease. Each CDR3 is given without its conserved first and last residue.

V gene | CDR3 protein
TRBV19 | ASSPKELNTEAF
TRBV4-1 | ASSQGLGPGLLTEAF
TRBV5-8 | ASIRTPGSYNEQF
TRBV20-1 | SAKAIMGLNTEAF
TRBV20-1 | SALAGGSIETQY
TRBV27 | ASSLIFWDFNGYT
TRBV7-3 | ASSLLGSSPREGGNEQF
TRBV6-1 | ASRLGGAKTNEKLF
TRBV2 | ATSREDYEQY
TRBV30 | AWSASGGLDKKLF
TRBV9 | ASSGGGDYGYT
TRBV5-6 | ASSSLRDLRGTEAF
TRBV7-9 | ASTSSGRIIRNEQF
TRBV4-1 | ASSQVRPGEQC
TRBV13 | ASSRAWDGYT
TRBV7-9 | ASSLARHGSTEAF
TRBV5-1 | ASSSGGDYGYT
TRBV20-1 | SARLVPLVGNEQF
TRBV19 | ASSIVGLAGSNEQF
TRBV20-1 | SARWGQMNTEAS
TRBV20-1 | SVPGNGAVSYEQY
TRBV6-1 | ASSDLENTEAF
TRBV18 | ASSPRVTDTQY
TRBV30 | AWSGGGYGYT
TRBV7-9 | ASSPSRVSGQPQH
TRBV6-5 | ASSWLGPARRNTEAF
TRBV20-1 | SAIRPASTDTQY
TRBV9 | ASSHGLAGGTYEQY